The clone carrying this T cell receptor (beta chain) was counted a few times. The sample comes from a study of blood T cell repertoires in COVID-19. The wider study: Samples of COVID-19 (acute and convalescent) were obtained from the United States, Italy and Spain. The cDNA or gDNA used as material had been derived from T cells, B-cell-depleted T cells, or PBMCs.

Authors' processing steps: Counts of nucleated cells, estimated from reference gene primer amplification, were obtained. TCRdb's copy holds only in-frame clones and misses some; the assay was immunoSEQ multiplex PCR. That table is the source of V, J and clone size, and D and trimming were worked out from the DNA. The data contain about 38,000 clones, just under 75% of them singletons. Seattle researchers signed up patients amid active infection and tracked them longitudinally. V was pared by 5 bases and J by 6 bases, with 8 bases of the junction left unmatched. This CDR3 has 14 amino acids. The germline V gene has CDR1 MNHEY and CDR2 SVGAGI.

The origin of this receptor is a man between 65 and 85 years old with COVID-19, enrolled during active disease. J is TRBJ1-2 and V is TRBV6-5; 8 nucleotides align to TRBD1. The sample taken for sequencing was peripheral blood. In DNA form, the CDR3 reads TGTGCCAGCAGTAGCCAGGGGGCGCTGAATGGCTACACCTTC. This gives the protein CASSSQGALNGYTF.